This T cell receptor (beta chain) was profiled in a study of early stage breast cancer tumors. Study summary: About 70% of the 16 invasive tumors were ER+, PR+ and HER2-. Study results and limitations: Tumors had approximately 2.7-fold higher T cell density and higher clonality than adjacent normal breast tissue.

Using immunoSEQ multiplex PCR, the repertoire was profiled, and TCRdb retains in-frame clones only, with some absent. The data contain 25,000 to 35,000 clones, 72% of them singletons. Notes on this clone: The antigen is undetermined. Mismatch with germline at one junction end may stem from a read error.

Per germline, CDR1 DFQATT and CDR2 SNEGSKA (reference sequence). This CDR3 spans 11 amino acids. This clonotype was obtained from a person aged 45-60 years with breast cancer. The chain joins TRBV20-1 to TRBJ2-7; the D gene is possibly TRBD1 (5 bases). The sample consisted of blood. This CDR3 reads CSATDSTLRHF. For the CDR3, the DNA is TGCAGTGCCACCGACAGCACCCTGAGGCACTTC.